This T cell receptor (beta chain) was found in a study of radiotherapy plus CTLA-4 blockade in lung cancer. Sequenced by immunoSEQ multiplex PCR; TCRdb stores in-frame clones only, minus some. The sample has about 82,000 clones, less than 80% seen once. CTLA-4 blockade using ipilimumab, together with focal radiation, was received by patients with chemo-refractory metastatic non-small-cell lung cancer. Germline-derived CDR1 and CDR2 are SQVTM and ANQGSEA. V was pared by 3 bases and J by 4 bases, with 10 bases between. The CDR3 extends over 12 amino acids. The sequencing used peripheral blood, collected from a patient treated with radiotherapy plus ipilimumab. The chain carries TRBV29-1 and TRBJ2-7, with D perhaps matching TRBD2 (6 bases). This clonotype originated in a human donor with non-small cell lung cancer that progressed on radiotherapy plus ipilimumab. The CDR3 region is CSVETGRYEQYF. The CDR3, as DNA: TGCAGCGTTGAGACGGGGAGGTACGAGCAGTACTTC.